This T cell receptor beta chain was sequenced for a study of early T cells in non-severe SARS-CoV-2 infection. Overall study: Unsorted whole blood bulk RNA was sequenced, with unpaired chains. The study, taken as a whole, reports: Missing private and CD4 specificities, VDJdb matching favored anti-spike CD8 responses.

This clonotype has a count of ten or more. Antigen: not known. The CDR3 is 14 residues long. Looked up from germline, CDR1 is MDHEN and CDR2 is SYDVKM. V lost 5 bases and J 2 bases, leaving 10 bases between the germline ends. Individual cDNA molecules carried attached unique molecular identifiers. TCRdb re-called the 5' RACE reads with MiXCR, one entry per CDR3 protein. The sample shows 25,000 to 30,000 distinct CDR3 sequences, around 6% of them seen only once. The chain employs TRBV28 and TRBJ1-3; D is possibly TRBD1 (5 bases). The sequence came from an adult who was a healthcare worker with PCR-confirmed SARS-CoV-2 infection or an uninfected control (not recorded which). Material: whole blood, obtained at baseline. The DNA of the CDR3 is TGTGCCAGCAGTCCTGCAGGGACTGGAAACACCATATATTTT. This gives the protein CASSPAGTGNTIYF.